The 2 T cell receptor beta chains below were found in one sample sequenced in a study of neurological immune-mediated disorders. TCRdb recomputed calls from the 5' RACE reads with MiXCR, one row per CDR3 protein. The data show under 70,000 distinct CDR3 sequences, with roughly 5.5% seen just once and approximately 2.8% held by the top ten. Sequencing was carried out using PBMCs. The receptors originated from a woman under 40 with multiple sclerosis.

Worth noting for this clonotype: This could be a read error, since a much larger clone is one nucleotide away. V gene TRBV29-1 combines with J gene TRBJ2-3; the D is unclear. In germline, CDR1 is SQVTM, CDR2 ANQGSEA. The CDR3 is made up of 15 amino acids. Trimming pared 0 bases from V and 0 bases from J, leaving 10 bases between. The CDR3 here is CSVEDPANSTDTQYF. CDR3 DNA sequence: TGCAGCGTTGAAGATCCCGCAAACAGCACAGATACGCAGTATTTT.

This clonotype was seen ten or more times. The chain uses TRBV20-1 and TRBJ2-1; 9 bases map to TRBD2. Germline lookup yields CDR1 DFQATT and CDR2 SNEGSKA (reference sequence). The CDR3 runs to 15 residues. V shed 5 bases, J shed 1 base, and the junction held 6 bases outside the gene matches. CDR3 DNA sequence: TGCAGTGCTGGACGAAGCGGGGGGTCCTACAATGAGCAGTTCTTC. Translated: CSAGRSGGSYNEQFF.